This T cell receptor (beta chain) was recovered during a study of shared clonotypes between healthy human individuals. Only in-frame clones appear in the TCRdb table, and some are missing; sequencing was by immunoSEQ multiplex PCR. The data hold about 180,000 clones, with 80% to 95% observed a single time. CDR3 length equals 18 residues. Germline V gives CDR1 LNHNV, CDR2 YYDKDF (reference sequence). The receptor was derived from a woman under 40 in good health. The sequencing sample was made of naive CD4+ T cells sorted from blood. Subset described: CD45RA+ positively selected. The chain joins TRBV15 to TRBJ2-5, with 9 bases identical to TRBD1. The J call is uncertain, as TRBJ2-7 better fits the DNA end. Written as DNA, the CDR3 is TGTGCCACCAGCAGAGATAGAGGGGGGACAGGGTTTTCCTACGAGCAGTACTTC. This encodes CATSRDRGGTGFSYEQYF.